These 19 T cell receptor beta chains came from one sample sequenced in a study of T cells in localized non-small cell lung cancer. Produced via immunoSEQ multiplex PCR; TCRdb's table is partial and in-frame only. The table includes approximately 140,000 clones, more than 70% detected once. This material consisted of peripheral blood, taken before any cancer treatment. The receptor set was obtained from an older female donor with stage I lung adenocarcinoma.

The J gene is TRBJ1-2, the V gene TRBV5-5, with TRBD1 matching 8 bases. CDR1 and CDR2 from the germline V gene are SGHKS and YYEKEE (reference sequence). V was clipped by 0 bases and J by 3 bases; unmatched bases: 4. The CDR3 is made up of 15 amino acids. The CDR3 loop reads CASSLAKTGDYGYTF. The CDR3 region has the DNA TGTGCCAGCAGCTTGGCCAAGACAGGGGACTATGGCTACACCTTC.

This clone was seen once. The CDR3 DNA reads as TGTGCCAGCATAGGGGGCGGCTCCTACGAGCAGTACTTC. As protein: CASIGGGSYEQYF. V usage is TRBV6-5 and J usage is TRBJ2-7; 7 bases fit TRBD1. J was trimmed by 0 bases and V by 7 bases; bases with no gene match: 3. The germline gives CDR1 MNHEY, CDR2 SVGAGI. There are 13 residues in the CDR3.

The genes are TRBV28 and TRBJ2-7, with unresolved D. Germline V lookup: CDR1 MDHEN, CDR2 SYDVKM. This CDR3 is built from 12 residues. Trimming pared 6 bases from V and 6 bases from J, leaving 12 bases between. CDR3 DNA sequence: TGTGCCAGCAGCTTACCCTTGGGCGAGCAGTACTTC. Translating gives CASSLPLGEQYF.

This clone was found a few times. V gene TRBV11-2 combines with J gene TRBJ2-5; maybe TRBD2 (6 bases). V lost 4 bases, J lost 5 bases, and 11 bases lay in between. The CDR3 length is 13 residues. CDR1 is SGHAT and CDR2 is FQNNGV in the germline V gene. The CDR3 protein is CASSSREYETQYF. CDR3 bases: TGTGCCAGCAGCTCTCGGGAGTATGAGACCCAGTACTTC.

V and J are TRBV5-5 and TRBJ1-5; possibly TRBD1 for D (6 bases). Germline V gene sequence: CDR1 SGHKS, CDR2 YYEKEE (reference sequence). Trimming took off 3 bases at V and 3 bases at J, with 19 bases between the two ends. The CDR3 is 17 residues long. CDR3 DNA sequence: TGTGCCAGCAGCTCTGGGTCCTGGAGGACAGTCAATCAGCCCCAGCATTTT. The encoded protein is CASSSGSWRTVNQPQHF.

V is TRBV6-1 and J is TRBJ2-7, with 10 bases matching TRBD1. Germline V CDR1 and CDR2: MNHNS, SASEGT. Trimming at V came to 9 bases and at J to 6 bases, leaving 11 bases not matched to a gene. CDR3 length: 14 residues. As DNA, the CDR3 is TGTGCCAGTCTGTTAGGGACAGGGGTGGGCGAGCAGTACTTC. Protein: CASLLGTGVGEQYF.

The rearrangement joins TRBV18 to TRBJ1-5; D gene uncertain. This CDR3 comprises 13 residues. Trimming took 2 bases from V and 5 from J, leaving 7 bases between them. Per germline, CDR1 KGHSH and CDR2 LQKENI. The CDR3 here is CASSPYADQPQHF. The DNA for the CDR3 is TGTGCCAGCTCACCATACGCCGATCAGCCCCAGCATTTT.

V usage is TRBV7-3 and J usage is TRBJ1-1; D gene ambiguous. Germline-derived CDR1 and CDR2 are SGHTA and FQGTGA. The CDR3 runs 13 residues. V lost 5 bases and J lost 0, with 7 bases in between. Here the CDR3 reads CASSVRMNTEAFF. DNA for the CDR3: TGTGCCAGCAGCGTAAGGATGAACACTGAAGCTTTCTTT.

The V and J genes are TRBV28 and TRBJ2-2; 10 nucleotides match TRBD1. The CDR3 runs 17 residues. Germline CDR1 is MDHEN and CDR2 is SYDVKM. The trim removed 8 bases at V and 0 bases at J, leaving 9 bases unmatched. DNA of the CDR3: TGTGCCAGCCGAGGGACAGGGGAGATTGCGAACACCGGGGAGCTGTTTTTT. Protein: CASRGTGEIANTGELFF.

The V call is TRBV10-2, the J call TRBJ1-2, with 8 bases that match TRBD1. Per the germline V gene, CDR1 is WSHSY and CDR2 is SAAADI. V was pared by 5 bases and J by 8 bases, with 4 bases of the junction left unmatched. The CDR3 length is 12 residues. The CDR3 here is CASSPGGRGYTF. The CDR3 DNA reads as TGCGCCAGCAGTCCAGGGGGCAGGGGCTACACCTTC.

The CDR3 bases are TGTGCCAGCAGCGTCCAAACAGGGTCGAACACCGGGGAGCTGTTTTTT. Translation gives CASSVQTGSNTGELFF. The chain joins TRBV9 to TRBJ2-2, with D possibly being TRBD1 (6 bases). The CDR3 consists of 16 residues. V lost 2 bases, J lost 0 bases, and 11 bases lay in between. Germline CDR1 SGDLS, CDR2 YYNGEE.

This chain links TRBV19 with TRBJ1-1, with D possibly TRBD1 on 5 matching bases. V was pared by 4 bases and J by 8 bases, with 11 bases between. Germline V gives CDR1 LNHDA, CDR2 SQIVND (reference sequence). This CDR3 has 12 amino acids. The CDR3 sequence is CASSTSGREAFF. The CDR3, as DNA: TGTGCCAGTAGTACCTCAGGGAGGGAAGCTTTCTTT.

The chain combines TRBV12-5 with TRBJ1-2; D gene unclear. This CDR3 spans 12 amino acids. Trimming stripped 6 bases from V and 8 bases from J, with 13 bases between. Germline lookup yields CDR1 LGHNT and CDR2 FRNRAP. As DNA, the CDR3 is TGTGCTAGTGGCCCTTCGCCCGGGGGCTACACCTTC. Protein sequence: CASGPSPGGYTF.

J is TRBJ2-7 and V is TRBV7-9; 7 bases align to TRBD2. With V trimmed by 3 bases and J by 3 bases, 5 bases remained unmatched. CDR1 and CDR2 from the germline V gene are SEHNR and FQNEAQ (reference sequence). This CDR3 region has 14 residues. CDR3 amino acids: CASSLWGGGYEQYF. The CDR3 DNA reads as TGTGCCAGCAGCTTGTGGGGGGGAGGCTACGAGCAGTACTTC.

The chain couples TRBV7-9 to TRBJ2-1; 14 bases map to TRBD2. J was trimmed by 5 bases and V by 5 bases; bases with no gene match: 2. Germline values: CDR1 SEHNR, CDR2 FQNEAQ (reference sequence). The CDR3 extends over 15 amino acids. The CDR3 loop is CASSRTSGRNNEQFF. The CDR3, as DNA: TGTGCCAGCAGCCGGACTAGCGGGAGGAACAATGAGCAGTTCTTC.

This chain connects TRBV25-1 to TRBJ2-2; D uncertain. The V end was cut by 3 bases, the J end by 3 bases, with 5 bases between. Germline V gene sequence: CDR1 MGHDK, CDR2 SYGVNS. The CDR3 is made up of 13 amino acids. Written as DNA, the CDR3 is TGTGCCAGCAGTGACCAAGACACCGGGGAGCTGTTTTTT. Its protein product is CASSDQDTGELFF. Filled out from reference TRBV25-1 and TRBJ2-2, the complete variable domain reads EADIYQTPRYLVIGTGKKITLECSQTMGHDKMYWYQQDPGMELHLIHYSYGVNSTEKGDLSSESTVSRIRTEHFPLTLESARPSHTSQYLCASSDQDTGELFFGEGSRLTVL.

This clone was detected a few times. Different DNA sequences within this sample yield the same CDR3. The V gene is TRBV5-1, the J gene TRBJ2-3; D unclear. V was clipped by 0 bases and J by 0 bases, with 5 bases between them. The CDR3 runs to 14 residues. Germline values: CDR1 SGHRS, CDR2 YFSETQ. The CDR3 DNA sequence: TGCGCCAGCAGCTTGGAGACGAGCACAGATACGCAGTATTTT. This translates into CASSLETSTDTQYF.

The CDR3 sequence: CASSLEGAEKLFF. In DNA, the CDR3 is TGCGCCAGCAGCTTGGAAGGGGCTGAAAAACTGTTTTTT. The V call is TRBV5-1, the J call TRBJ1-4; TRBD1 might be the D (5 bases). The CDR3 is 13 residues long. CDR1 is SGHRS, CDR2 YFSETQ, per germline. Trimming cost V 0 bases and J 7 bases, with 7 bases left between them.

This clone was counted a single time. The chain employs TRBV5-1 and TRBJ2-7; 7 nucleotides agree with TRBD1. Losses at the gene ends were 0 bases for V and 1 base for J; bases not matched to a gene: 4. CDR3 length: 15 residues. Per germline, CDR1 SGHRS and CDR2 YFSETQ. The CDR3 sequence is CASSLEAGGSYEQYF. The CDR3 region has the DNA TGCGCCAGCAGCTTGGAGGCAGGGGGTTCCTACGAGCAGTACTTC.